One and the same sample provided the 20 T cell receptor beta chains below, sequenced in a study of OX40 agonist ivuxolimab in advanced cancers. Assay: immunoSEQ multiplex PCR; the TCRdb copy retains only in-frame clones and omits some. The table includes approximately 40,000 clones, around 89% detected once. Source: CD4+ or CD8+ T cells sorted from blood, taken in a trial of the OX40 agonist ivuxolimab. These receptors came from an adult with an advanced solid tumor such as melanoma, head and neck, liver or kidney cancer.

The chain couples TRBV7-9 to TRBJ2-1; D may be TRBD1 (5 bases). The CDR3 consists of 13 residues. V lost 6 bases to trimming and J lost 8 bases, with 14 bases between them. Germline assignment: CDR1 SEHNR and CDR2 FQNEAQ (reference sequence). The CDR3 here is CASRIGALDEQFF. In DNA form, the CDR3 reads TGTGCCAGCAGGATTGGGGCCTTGGATGAGCAGTTCTTC.

The V and J genes are TRBV30 and TRBJ2-7; D gene uncertain. V lost 2 bases and J 0 bases, leaving 11 bases between the germline ends. CDR1 is GTSNPN, CDR2 SVGIG, per germline (reference sequence). The CDR3 length is 14 residues. The CDR3 coding sequence is TGTGCCTGGAGTTTTGGGATGGGCTCCTACGAGCAGTACTTC. Encoded protein: CAWSFGMGSYEQYF.

The V and J genes are TRBV7-9 and TRBJ2-7; D is uncertain. From germline, CDR1 is SEHNR and CDR2 FQNEAQ (reference sequence). The CDR3 covers 12 residues. The germline V and J ends were trimmed by 5 bases and 2 bases, with 7 bases remaining between them. DNA for the CDR3: TGTGCCAGCAGCCCCCGGGCCTACGAGCAGTACTTC. This translates into CASSPRAYEQYF.

The genes are TRBV27 and TRBJ1-5, with unresolved D. Germline CDR1 is MNHEY and CDR2 is SMNVEV (reference sequence). The CDR3 totals 16 residues. The V gene lost 3 bases and the J gene lost 2 bases, with 14 bases spanning the gap. The CDR3 DNA reads as TGTGCCAGCAGTTTGGGTACGGAACTAGGCAATCAGCCCCAGCATTTT. Protein: CASSLGTELGNQPQHF.

The V gene is TRBV9, the J gene TRBJ2-1, with 12 nucleotides matching TRBD2. V gave up 4 bases and J gave up 8 bases; unmatched junction bases: 4. Germline CDR1 is SGDLS and CDR2 is YYNGEE. The CDR3 consists of 14 residues. Here the CDR3 reads CASSYGTSGYEQFF. CDR3 bases: TGTGCCAGCAGCTATGGGACTAGCGGGTATGAGCAGTTCTTC.

The table lists this clone with a count of one. This chain connects TRBV28 to TRBJ1-4; 8 positions match TRBD1. There are 14 residues in the CDR3. Germline lookup yields CDR1 MDHEN and CDR2 SYDVKM. V was pared by 6 bases and J by 8 bases, with 8 bases of the junction left unmatched. CDR3 residues: CASSQTGVGEKLFF. CDR3 DNA sequence: TGTGCCAGCAGCCAGACAGGGGTAGGGGAAAAACTGTTTTTT. Together with reference TRBV28 and TRBJ1-4, the CDR3 gives the full variable domain: DVKVTQSSRYLVKRTGEKVFLECVQDMDHENMFWYRQDPGLGLRLIYFSYDVKMKEKGDIPEGYSVSREKKERFSLILESASTNQTSMYLCASSQTGVGEKLFFGSGTQLSVL.

The chain carries TRBV28 and TRBJ2-5; 7 bases match TRBD2. V shed 1 base, J shed 5 bases, and the junction held 7 bases outside the gene matches. CDR1 and CDR2 (germline): MDHEN, SYDVKM. The CDR3 covers 15 residues. CDR3: CASSLLPAGRETQYF. In DNA form, the CDR3 reads TGTGCCAGCAGTTTATTACCAGCGGGACGCGAGACCCAGTACTTC. Full variable domain (rest looked up from reference TRBV28 and TRBJ2-5): DVKVTQSSRYLVKRTGEKVFLECVQDMDHENMFWYRQDPGLGLRLIYFSYDVKMKEKGDIPEGYSVSREKKERFSLILESASTNQTSMYLCASSLLPAGRETQYFGPGTRLLVL.

The chain combines TRBV5-6 with TRBJ1-1, with D hard to call. The germline V gene encodes CDR1 SGHDT and CDR2 YYEEEE. The CDR3 has 12 amino acids. The V gene lost 2 bases and the J gene lost 8 bases, with 10 bases spanning the gap. The CDR3 here is CASSFGVAEAFF. In DNA, the CDR3 is TGTGCCAGCAGCTTCGGGGTTGCCGAAGCTTTCTTT.

The rearrangement links TRBV19 to TRBJ2-5; possibly TRBD2 for D (6 bases). Gene TRBJ2-7 matches the end of the DNA better, so the J call may be wrong. The CDR3 loop spans 14 amino acids. Germline-derived CDR1 and CDR2 are LNHDA and SQIVND (reference sequence). CDR3 loop: CASRRDVNGYEQYF. The DNA of the CDR3 is TGTGCCAGTAGGCGGGACGTAAACGGGTACGAGCAGTACTTC.

As DNA, the CDR3 is TGCAGCGTTGAAGACTCGCTTGGCTACACCTTC. Translated: CSVEDSLGYTF. The V and J genes are TRBV29-1 and TRBJ1-2, with D uncertain. The CDR3 runs 11 residues. The V and J ends lost 0 bases and 7 bases respectively, with 6 bases between them. The germline V gene encodes CDR1 SQVTM and CDR2 ANQGSEA.

The J gene is TRBJ1-2, the V gene TRBV9; D is perhaps TRBD1 (6 bases). V was clipped by 3 bases and J by 7 bases, with 10 bases between them. This CDR3 is built from 12 residues. The germline gives CDR1 SGDLS, CDR2 YYNGEE. CDR3 nucleotides: TGTGCCAGCAGCGGCGGGGGCCCTGGCTACACCTTC. Translated, it gives CASSGGGPGYTF.

The rearrangement links TRBV28 to TRBJ2-1, with 7 bases fitting TRBD2. CDR1 is MDHEN, CDR2 SYDVKM, per germline. Unmatched junction bases numbered 8, after V lost 11 bases and J lost 7 bases. CDR3 length equals 12 residues. The CDR3 loop reads CARGWGGNEQFF. CDR3 sequence (DNA): TGTGCCCGCGGGTGGGGGGGGAATGAGCAGTTCTTC.

V gene TRBV6-5 combines with J gene TRBJ1-5; D is undetermined. With 5 bases removed from V and 5 bases from J, the gap between germline ends came to 10 bases. CDR1 is MNHEY and CDR2 is SVGAGI in the germline V gene. This CDR3 is built from 13 residues. CDR3 in DNA: TGTGCCAGCAGTGAGGGCGCCGATCAGCCCCAGCATTTT. It codes for CASSEGADQPQHF.

This CDR3 is CATSSERFGETQYF. For the CDR3, the DNA is TGTGCCACCAGCAGCGAGAGGTTCGGAGAGACCCAGTACTTC. The chain carries TRBV15 and TRBJ2-5; D gene unclear. Trimming took off 3 bases at V and 4 bases at J, with 12 bases between the two ends. Germline loops: CDR1 LNHNV, CDR2 YYDKDF (reference sequence). The CDR3 extends over 14 amino acids. The whole variable domain, filled in from reference TRBV15 and TRBJ2-5, reads DAMVIQNPRYQVTQFGKPVTLSCSQTLNHNVMYWYQQKSSQAPKLLFHYYDKDFNNEADTPDNFQSRRPNTSFCFLDIRSPGLGDTAMYLCATSSERFGETQYFGPGTRLLVL.

The chain recombines TRBV9 with TRBJ1-2; D gene ambiguous. CDR1 and CDR2 from the germline V gene are SGDLS and YYNGEE. V shed 3 bases and J shed 4 bases, with 10 bases lying between them. This CDR3 region has 13 residues. Here the CDR3 reads CASSATGLYGYTF. In nucleotides, the CDR3 is TGTGCCAGCAGCGCGACGGGCCTCTATGGCTACACCTTC.

This clone was seen just once. The chain recombines TRBV19 with TRBJ1-1; D gene uncertain. CDR3 length equals 15 residues. In germline, CDR1 is LNHDA, CDR2 SQIVND (reference sequence). V dropped 3 bases and J dropped 4 bases, with 15 bases sitting between them. The CDR3 bases are TGTGCCAGTAGTATCTTCGGCGGCGGTGGCACTGAAGCTTTCTTT. Protein product: CASSIFGGGGTEAFF. The variable domain in full, completed from reference TRBV19 and TRBJ1-1, reads DGGITQSPKYLFRKEGQNVTLSCEQNLNHDAMYWYRQDPGQGLRLIYYSQIVNDFQKGDIAEGYSVSREKKESFPLTVTSAQKNPTAFYLCASSIFGGGGTEAFFGQGTRLTVV.

This rearrangement joins TRBV6-1 to TRBJ2-1; D not resolved. CDR3 length: 14 residues. CDR1 is MNHNS, CDR2 SASEGT, per germline. Trimming removed 7 bases at V and 6 bases at J, with 16 bases between. The CDR3 nucleotides read TGTGCCAGCACTACTGGTAGCAGACCCAATGAGCAGTTCTTC. Translated: CASTTGSRPNEQFF.

The chain couples TRBV28 to TRBJ1-5, with 9 bases fitting TRBD1. Germline values: CDR1 MDHEN, CDR2 SYDVKM. The CDR3 extends over 13 amino acids. The J segment lost 11 bases and the V segment lost 6 bases, leaving 8 bases of the junction unmatched. The CDR3 region has the DNA TGTGCCAGCAGCTTAGGACGACAGGGGGCCCAGCATTTT. Its protein is CASSLGRQGAQHF. Variable domain in full (rest from reference TRBV28 and TRBJ1-5): DVKVTQSSRYLVKRTGEKVFLECVQDMDHENMFWYRQDPGLGLRLIYFSYDVKMKEKGDIPEGYSVSREKKERFSLILESASTNQTSMYLCASSLGRQGAQHFGDGTRLSIL.

The rearrangement links TRBV19 to TRBJ1-3; D unclear. The CDR3 spans 16 residues. With 5 bases removed from V and 0 bases from J, the gap between germline ends came to 14 bases. Germline V gene data show CDR1 as LNHDA and CDR2 as SQIVND (reference sequence). CDR3 residues: CASSLTEASSGNTIYF. DNA for the CDR3: TGTGCCAGTAGTTTAACCGAGGCCAGCTCTGGAAACACCATATATTTT.

As to this clone: The junction differs from germline at one of its ends, possibly a read error. The rearrangement joins TRBV7-9 to TRBJ2-7; 7 bases fit TRBD2. CDR1 is SEHNR and CDR2 is FQNEAQ in the germline V gene (reference sequence). The CDR3 covers 15 residues. The CDR3 DNA is TGTGCCAGCAGCCTAGCCGGGGGGAGTCTTATCGAGCAGTACTTC. Amino acid sequence: CASSLAGGSLIEQYF.